This entry concerns a single T cell receptor (beta chain). This CDR3 contains 14 residues. Looked up from germline, CDR1 is SGHNT and CDR2 is YENEEA. The ends lost 4 bases at V and 8 bases at J; junction bases unmatched: 6. This entry comes from a study of Graves' ophthalmopathy and Graves' hyperthyroidism. Study background: Upon initial diagnosis and before any treatment, peripheral blood was collected.

Diagnosis used clinical symptoms, serum thyroxine, TRAb, thyroid ultrasound and orbital computed tomography. The PBMCs were taken from 10 ml of fresh peripheral blood. Amplification of the TCR beta CDR3 regions used RNA transcripts (as template). Following a first-round RT-PCR that used HTBI primers, a second-round multiplex PCR was carried out. One entry per CDR3 protein, called by TCRdb with MiXCR from the multiplex PCR reads. The table lists hundreds of thousands of distinct CDR3 sequences, around a fifth of them singletons, with approximately 7% in the top ten. The material sequenced was peripheral blood. This sequence joins TRBV11-3 and TRBJ2-4; 9 nucleotides agree with TRBD2. The clonotype was recovered from a woman aged 18-29 years with stable Graves' hyperthyroidism. Some clones in this sample may be carry-over from other donors' samples. CDR3 loop: CASSSRAGGDIQYF. The CDR3 DNA follows: TGTGCCAGCAGCTCAAGAGCGGGAGGAGACATTCAGTACTTC. The complete variable domain, with remaining parts taken from reference TRBV11-3 and TRBJ2-4, reads EAGVVQSPRYKIIEKKQPVAFWCNPISGHNTLYWYLQNLGQGPELLIRYENEEAVDDSQLPKDRFSAERLKGVDSTLKIQPAELGDSAVYLCASSSRAGGDIQYFGAGTRLSVL.